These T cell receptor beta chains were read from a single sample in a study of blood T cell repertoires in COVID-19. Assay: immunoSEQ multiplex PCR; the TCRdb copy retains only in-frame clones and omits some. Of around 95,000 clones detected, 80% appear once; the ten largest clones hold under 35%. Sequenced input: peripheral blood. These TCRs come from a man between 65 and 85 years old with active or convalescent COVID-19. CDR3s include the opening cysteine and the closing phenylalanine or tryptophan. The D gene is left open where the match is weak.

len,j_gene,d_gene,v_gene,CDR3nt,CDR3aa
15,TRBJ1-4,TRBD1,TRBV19,TGTGCCAGTAGTACCCCAGGACAGGGGAATGAAAAACTGTTTTTT,CASSTPGQGNEKLFF
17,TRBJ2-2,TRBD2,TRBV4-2,TGTGCCAGCAGCCATGAGGTCGGAGCGGGAGGCACCGGGGAGCTGTTTTTT,CASSHEVGAGGTGELFF
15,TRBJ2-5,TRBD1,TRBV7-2,TGTGCCAGCAACAGGGACAGGGAACCCCAAGAGACCCAGTACTTC,CASNRDREPQETQYF
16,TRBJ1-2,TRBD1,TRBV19,TGTGCCAGTAGTATACTATCCCCTCTCGGACAGGAAGGCTACACCTTC,CASSILSPLGQEGYTF
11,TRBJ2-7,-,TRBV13,TGTGCCAGCAGCTTCGACAACGAGCAGTACTTC,CASSFDNEQYF
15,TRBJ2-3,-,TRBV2,TGTGCCAGCAGTTCCTCAGGACGGGGGACAGATACGCAGTATTTT,CASSSSGRGTDTQYF
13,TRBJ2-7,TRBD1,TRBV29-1,TGCAGCGTTGCCGACAGGGGTGGCTACGAGCAGTACTTC,CSVADRGGYEQYF
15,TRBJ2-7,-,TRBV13,TGTGCCAGCAGCCCGAGCGGAAAAGGCACCTACGAGCAGTACTTC,CASSPSGKGTYEQYF
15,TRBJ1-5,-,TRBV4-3,TGCGCCAGCAGCCAAGATTGGAGGGGCAATCAGCCCCAGCATTTT,CASSQDWRGNQPQHF
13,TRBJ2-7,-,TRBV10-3,TGTGCCATCAGTGAAGAGAGCGCCTACGAGCAGTACTTC,CAISEESAYEQYF